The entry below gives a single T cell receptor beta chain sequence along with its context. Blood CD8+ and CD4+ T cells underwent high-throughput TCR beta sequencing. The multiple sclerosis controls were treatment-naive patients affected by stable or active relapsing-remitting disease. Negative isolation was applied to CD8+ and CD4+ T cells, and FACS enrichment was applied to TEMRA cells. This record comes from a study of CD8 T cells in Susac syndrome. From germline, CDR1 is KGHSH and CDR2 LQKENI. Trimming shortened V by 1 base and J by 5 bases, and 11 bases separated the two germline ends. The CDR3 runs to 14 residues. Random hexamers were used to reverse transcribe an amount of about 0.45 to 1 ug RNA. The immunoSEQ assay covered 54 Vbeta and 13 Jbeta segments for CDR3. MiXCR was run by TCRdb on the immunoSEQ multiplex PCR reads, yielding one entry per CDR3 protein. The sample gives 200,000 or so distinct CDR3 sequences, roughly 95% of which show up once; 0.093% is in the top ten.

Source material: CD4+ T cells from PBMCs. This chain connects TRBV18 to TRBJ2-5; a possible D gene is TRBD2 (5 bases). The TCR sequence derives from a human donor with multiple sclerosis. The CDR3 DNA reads TGTGCCAGCTCACCACTAGCGTACAAGGAGACCCAGTACTTC. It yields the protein CASSPLAYKETQYF.